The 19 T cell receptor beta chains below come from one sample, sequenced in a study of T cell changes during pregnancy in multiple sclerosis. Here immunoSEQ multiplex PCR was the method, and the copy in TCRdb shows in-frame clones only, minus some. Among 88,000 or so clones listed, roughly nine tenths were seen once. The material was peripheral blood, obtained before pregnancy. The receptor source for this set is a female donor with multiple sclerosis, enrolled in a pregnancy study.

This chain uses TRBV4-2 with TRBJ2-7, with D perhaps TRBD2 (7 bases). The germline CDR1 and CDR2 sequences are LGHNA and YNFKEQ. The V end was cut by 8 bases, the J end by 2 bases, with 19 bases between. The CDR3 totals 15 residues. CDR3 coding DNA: TGTGCCAGCGGACTGGGGGCTAGCGGAGCCTACGAGCAGTACTTC. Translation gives CASGLGASGAYEQYF.

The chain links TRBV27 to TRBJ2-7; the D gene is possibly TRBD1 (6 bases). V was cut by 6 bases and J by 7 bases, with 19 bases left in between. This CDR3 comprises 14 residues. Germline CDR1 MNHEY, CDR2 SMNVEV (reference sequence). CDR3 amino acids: CASSPRGTSVEQYF. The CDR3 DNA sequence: TGTGCCAGCAGCCCCAGGGGCACGTCTGTGGAGCAGTACTTC.

The CDR3 region is CASSKDRAETQYF. The CDR3 coding sequence is TGCGCCAGCAGCAAGGACAGGGCAGAGACCCAGTACTTC. The rearrangement joins TRBV5-1 to TRBJ2-5, with 8 bases that match TRBD1. V shed 4 bases and J 4 bases; nucleotides not matched to a gene: 3. This CDR3 comprises 13 residues. Germline CDR1 reads SGHRS; CDR2 reads YFSETQ.

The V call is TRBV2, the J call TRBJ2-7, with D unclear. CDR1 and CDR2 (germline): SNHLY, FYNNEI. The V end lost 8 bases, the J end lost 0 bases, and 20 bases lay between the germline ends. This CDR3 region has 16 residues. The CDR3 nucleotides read TGTGCCAGCTCTCCCACGTTTTTGGTGAGCTCCTACGAGCAGTACTTC. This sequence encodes CASSPTFLVSSYEQYF.

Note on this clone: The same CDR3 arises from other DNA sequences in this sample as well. The CDR3: CASSLAGSGNTIYF. The DNA for the CDR3 is TGCGCCAGCAGCTTGGCAGGGTCTGGAAACACCATATATTTT. The V call is TRBV5-1, the J call TRBJ1-3; D possibly corresponds to TRBD1 (5 bases). This CDR3 region has 14 residues. The V gene's germline CDR1 is SGHRS and CDR2 YFSETQ. V was trimmed by 0 bases and J by 1 base, leaving 5 bases between them.

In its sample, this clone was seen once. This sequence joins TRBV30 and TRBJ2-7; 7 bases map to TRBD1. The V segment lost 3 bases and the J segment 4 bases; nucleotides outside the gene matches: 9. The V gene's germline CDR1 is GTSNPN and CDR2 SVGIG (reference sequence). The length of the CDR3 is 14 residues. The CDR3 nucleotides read TGTGCCTGGAGCGCGACAGGGTTACTGTACGAGCAGTACTTC. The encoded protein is CAWSATGLLYEQYF.

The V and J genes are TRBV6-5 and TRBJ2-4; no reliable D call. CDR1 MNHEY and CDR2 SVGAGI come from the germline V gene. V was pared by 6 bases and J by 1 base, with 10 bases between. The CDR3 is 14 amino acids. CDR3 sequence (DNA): TGTGCCAGCAGCCCCTCTTTGGCCAAAAACATTCAGTACTTC. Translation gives CASSPSLAKNIQYF.

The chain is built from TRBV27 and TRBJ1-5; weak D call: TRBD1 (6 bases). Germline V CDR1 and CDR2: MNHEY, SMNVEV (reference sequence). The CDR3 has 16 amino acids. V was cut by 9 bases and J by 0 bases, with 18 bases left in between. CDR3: CARSNRVSYSNQPQHF. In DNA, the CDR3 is TGTGCCAGGAGCAACAGGGTCTCATATAGCAATCAGCCCCAGCATTTT.

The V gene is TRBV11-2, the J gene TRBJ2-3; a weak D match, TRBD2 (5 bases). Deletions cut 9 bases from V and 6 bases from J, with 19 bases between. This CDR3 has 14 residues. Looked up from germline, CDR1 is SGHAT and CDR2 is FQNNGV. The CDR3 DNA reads TGTGCCAGTAAGGAAGGTCATAGGGAGGATACGCAGTATTTT. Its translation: CASKEGHREDTQYF.

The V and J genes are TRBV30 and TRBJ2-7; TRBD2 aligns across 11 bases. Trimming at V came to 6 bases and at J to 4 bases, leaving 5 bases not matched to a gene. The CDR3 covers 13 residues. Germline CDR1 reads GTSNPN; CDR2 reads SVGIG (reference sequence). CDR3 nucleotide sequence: TGTGCCTGTGGTCCTAGCGGGGGGTACGAGCAGTACTTC. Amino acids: CACGPSGGYEQYF.

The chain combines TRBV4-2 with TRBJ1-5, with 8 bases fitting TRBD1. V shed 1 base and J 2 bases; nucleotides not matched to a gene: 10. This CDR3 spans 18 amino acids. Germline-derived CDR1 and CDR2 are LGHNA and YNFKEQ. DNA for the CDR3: TGTGCCAGCAGCCAAGCCGCAGGGGGCGCGGACGGCAATCAGCCCCAGCATTTT. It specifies CASSQAAGGADGNQPQHF.

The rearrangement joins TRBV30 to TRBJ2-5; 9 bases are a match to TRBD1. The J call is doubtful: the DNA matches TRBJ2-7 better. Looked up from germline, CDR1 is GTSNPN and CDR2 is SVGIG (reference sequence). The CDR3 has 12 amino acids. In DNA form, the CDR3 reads TGTGCCTGTAGACAGGGGGGGAACGAGCAGTACTTC. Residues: CACRQGGNEQYF.

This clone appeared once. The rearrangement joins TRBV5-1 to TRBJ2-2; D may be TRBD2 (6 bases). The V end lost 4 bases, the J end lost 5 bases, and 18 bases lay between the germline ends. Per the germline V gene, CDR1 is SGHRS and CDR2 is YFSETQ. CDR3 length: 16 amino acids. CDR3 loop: CASSAREPRETGELFF. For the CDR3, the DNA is TGCGCCAGCAGCGCGCGGGAACCTAGGGAGACCGGGGAGCTGTTTTTT.

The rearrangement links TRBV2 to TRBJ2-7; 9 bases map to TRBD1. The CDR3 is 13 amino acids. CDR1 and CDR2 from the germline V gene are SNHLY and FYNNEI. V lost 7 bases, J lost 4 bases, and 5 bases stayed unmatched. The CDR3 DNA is TGTGCCAGCATAAGAGACAGGGGGTACGAGCAGTACTTC. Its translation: CASIRDRGYEQYF.

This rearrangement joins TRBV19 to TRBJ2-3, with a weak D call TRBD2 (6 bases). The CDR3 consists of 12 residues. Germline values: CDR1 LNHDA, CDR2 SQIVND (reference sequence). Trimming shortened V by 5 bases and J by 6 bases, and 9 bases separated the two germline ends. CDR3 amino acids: CASSYGTDTQYF. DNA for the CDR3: TGTGCCAGTAGTTACGGGACTGATACGCAGTATTTT.

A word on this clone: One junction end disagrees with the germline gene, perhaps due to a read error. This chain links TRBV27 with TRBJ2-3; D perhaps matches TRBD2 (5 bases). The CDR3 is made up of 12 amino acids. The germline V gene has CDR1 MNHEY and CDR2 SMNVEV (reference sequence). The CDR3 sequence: CASRDPKSRAIF. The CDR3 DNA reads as TGTGCCAGCCGAGATCCCAAATCGAGGGCGATATTT.

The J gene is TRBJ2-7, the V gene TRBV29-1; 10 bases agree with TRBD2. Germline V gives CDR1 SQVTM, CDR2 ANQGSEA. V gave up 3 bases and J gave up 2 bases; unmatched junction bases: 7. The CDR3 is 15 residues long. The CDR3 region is CSVELAGGLTYEQYF. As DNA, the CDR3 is TGCAGCGTTGAGTTAGCGGGAGGACTGACCTACGAGCAGTACTTC.

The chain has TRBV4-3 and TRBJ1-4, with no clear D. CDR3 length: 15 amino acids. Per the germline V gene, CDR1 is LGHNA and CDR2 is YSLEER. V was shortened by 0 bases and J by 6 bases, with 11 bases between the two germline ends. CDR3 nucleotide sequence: TGCGCCAGCAGCCAAGAACCCCAAACAGATGAAAAACTGTTTTTT. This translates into CASSQEPQTDEKLFF.

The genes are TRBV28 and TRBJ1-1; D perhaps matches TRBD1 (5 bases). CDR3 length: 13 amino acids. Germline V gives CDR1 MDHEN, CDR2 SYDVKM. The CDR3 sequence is CASGGALGTEAFF. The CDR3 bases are TGTGCGAGCGGAGGGGCCCTGGGGACTGAAGCTTTCTTT.